This TCR beta chain was retrieved from a study of blood T cell repertoires in COVID-19. Study at large: COVID-19 samples from acute and convalescent phases originated in the United States, Italy and Spain. PBMCs, B-cell-depleted T cells, or T cells provided the cDNA or gDNA that made up the material.

The CDR3 has 15 amino acids. Germline V gene data show CDR1 as MDHEN and CDR2 as SYDVKM. Trimming removed 6 bases from V and 8 bases from J, with 20 bases in between. Authors' data handling: Estimated nucleated cell counts came from reference gene primer amplification. Sequenced by immunoSEQ multiplex PCR; TCRdb stores in-frame clones only, minus some. The V and J calls and the clone size are those of that table, but D and trimming were determined from the DNA. The data show under 300,000 clones, 83% seen once. Sequencing was performed on peripheral blood. The clonotype comes from a human donor in a cohort sampled during active COVID-19. This chain links TRBV28 with TRBJ2-4, with D perhaps TRBD1 (6 bases). CDR3 coding DNA: TGTGCCAGCAGCCGAGGTAGGGGGACCTTAGACATTCAGTACTTC. It translates to CASSRGRGTLDIQYF.